This TCR beta chain appears in the sequencing data of a study of blood T cell repertoires in COVID-19. Study details: Specimens from acute and convalescent COVID-19 originated in the United States, Italy and Spain. The analysed material was cDNA or gDNA that came from T cells, B-cell-depleted T cells, or PBMCs.

The germline V and J ends were trimmed by 0 bases and 5 bases, with 11 bases remaining between them. CDR1 is LNHDA and CDR2 is SQIVND in the germline V gene (reference sequence). The CDR3 totals 15 residues. Method: immunoSEQ multiplex PCR; TCRdb's copy keeps in-frame clones and lacks some. The sample lists approximately 26,000 clones; 82% were seen once. The chain is built from TRBV19 and TRBJ1-5; a weak D match, TRBD1 (6 bases). This clonotype was obtained from a human donor in a cohort sampled during active COVID-19. Sequences were obtained from peripheral blood. The CDR3 protein is CASSIDGGAYQPQHF. CDR3 DNA: TGTGCCAGTAGTATAGATGGGGGGGCATATCAGCCCCAGCATTTT. Using reference TRBV19 and TRBJ1-5 for the parts outside the CDR3, the full variable domain is DGGITQSPKYLFRKEGQNVTLSCEQNLNHDAMYWYRQDPGQGLRLIYYSQIVNDFQKGDIAEGYSVSREKKESFPLTVTSAQKNPTAFYLCASSIDGGAYQPQHFGDGTRLSIL.